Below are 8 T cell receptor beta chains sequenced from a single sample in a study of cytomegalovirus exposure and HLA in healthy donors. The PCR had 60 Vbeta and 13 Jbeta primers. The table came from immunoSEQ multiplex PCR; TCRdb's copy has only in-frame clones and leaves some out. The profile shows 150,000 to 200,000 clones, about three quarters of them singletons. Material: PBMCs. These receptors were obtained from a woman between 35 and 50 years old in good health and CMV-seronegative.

As DNA, the CDR3 is TGCAGCGTTGAGGGCAGCTTGACCACATTGAACACTGAAGCTTTCTTT. As protein: CSVEGSLTTLNTEAFF. V is TRBV29-1 and J is TRBJ1-1, with no clear D. The CDR3 has 16 amino acids. Trimming took 3 bases from V and 0 from J, leaving 17 bases between them. The germline gives CDR1 SQVTM, CDR2 ANQGSEA. Together with reference TRBV29-1 and TRBJ1-1, the CDR3 gives the full variable domain: SAVISQKPSRDICQRGTSLTIQCQVDSQVTMMFWYRQQPGQSLTLIATANQGSEATYESGFVIDKFPISRPNLTFSTLTVSNMSPEDSSIYLCSVEGSLTTLNTEAFFGQGTRLTVV.

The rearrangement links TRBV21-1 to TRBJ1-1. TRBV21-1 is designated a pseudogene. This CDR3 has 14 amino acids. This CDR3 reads CASSSESGDTEAFF. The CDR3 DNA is TGTGCCAGCAGCAGCGAGTCGGGGGACACTGAAGCTTTCTTT.

The CDR3 DNA follows: TGTGCCAGCAGCTTAGCGTCCTCGACAGATACGCAGTATTTT. It is translated as CASSLASSTDTQYF. The chain employs TRBV11-2 and TRBJ2-3; no clear D gene. Per the germline V gene, CDR1 is SGHAT and CDR2 is FQNNGV. Between the trimmed V and J ends, which lost 1 base and 3 bases, there was a span of 8 bases. This CDR3 is built from 14 residues.

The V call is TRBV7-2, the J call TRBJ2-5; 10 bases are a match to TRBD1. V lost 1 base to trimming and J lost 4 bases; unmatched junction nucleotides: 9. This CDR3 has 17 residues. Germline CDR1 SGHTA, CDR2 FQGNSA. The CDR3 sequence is CASSLESTGGIGETQYF. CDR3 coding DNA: TGTGCCAGCAGCTTAGAGTCGACAGGGGGCATAGGAGAGACCCAGTACTTC.

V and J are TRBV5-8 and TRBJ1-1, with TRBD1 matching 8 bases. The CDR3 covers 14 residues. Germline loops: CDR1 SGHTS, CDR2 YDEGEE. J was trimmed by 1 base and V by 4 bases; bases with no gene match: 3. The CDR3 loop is CASSPGTGNTEAFF. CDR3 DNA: TGTGCCAGCAGCCCCGGGACAGGGAACACTGAAGCTTTCTTT.

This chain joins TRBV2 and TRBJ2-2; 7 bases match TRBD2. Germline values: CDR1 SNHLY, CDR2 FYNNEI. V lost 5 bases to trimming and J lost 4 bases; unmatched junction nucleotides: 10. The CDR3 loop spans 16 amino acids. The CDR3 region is CASSPLGGSGTGELFF. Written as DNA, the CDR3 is TGTGCCAGCAGTCCCTTGGGAGGGTCGGGCACCGGGGAGCTGTTTTTT.

CDR3 bases: TGTGCCATTAGATTCGGCGGGCTCGGGAACACTGAAGCTTTCTTT. Protein sequence: CAIRFGGLGNTEAFF. The V and J genes are TRBV6-5 and TRBJ1-1; D is ambiguous. The CDR3 is 15 residues long. The germline V gene encodes CDR1 MNHEY and CDR2 SVGAGI. Trimming pared 10 bases from V and 1 base from J, leaving 19 bases between.

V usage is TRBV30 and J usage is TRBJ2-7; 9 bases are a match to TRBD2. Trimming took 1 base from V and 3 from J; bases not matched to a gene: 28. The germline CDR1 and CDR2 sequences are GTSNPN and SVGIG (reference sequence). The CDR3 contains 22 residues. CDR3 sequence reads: CAWSDYHSPLAGTLLIIYEQYV. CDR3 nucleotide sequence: TGTGCCTGGAGTGATTACCATTCCCCACTAGCGGGCACCCTCCTTATAATCTACGAGCAGTACGTC.